These 2 T cell receptor beta chains were all obtained from the same sample, sequenced in a study of control samples from healthy donors and cancer patients. Data came from immunoSEQ multiplex PCR; TCRdb stores just in-frame clones and leaves some out. The repertoire has approximately 50,000 clones, about 95% of them found once; the top ten carry roughly 2.3%. Sequences were obtained from blood. These receptors were taken from a young man in good health.

The chain carries TRBV5-1 and TRBJ2-7; D ambiguous. The germline V gene encodes CDR1 SGHRS and CDR2 YFSETQ. This CDR3 has 12 amino acids. Trimming took 0 bases from V and 5 from J, leaving 6 bases between them. CDR3 sequence (DNA): TGCGCCAGCAGCTTGGCCGTGGACGAGCAGTACTTC. Amino acid sequence: CASSLAVDEQYF.

This sequence joins TRBV27 and TRBJ1-1; TRBD1 might be the D (5 bases). In germline, CDR1 is MNHEY, CDR2 SMNVEV (reference sequence). Trimming pared 8 bases from V and 0 bases from J, leaving 13 bases between. The CDR3 is 14 residues long. The CDR3 DNA sequence: TGTGCCAGCCGATACAAAGGGGTGAACACTGAAGCTTTCTTT. Protein: CASRYKGVNTEAFF.